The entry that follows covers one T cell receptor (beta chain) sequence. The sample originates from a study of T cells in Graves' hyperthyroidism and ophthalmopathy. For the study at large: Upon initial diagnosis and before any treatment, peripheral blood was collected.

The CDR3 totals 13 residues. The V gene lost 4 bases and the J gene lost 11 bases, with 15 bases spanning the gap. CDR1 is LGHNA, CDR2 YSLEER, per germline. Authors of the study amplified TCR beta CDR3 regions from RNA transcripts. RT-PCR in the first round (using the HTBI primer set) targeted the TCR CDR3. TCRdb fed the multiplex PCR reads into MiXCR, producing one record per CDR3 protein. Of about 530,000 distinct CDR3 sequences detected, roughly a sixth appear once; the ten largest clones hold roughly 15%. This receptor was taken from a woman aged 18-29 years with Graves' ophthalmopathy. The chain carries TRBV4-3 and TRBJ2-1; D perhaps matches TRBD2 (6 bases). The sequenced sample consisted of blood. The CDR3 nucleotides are TGCGCCAGCAGCCCGAACACACTAGCTCAGCAGTTCTTC. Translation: CASSPNTLAQQFF.